What follows describes a single T cell receptor (beta chain). According to the study, genomic DNA was the template for TCR beta VDJ and CDR3 profiling. TCRdb recomputed calls from the reads with MiXCR, one row per CDR3 protein. The sample includes 100,000 to 120,000 distinct CDR3 sequences, around 53% seen only once; the top ten take around a third. The data originate from a study of CD8+CD57+ T cells in acquired aplastic anemia. CDR1 is SGHTA, CDR2 FQGNSA, per germline. The V gene lost 2 bases and the J gene lost 7 bases, with 3 bases spanning the gap. CDR3 length: 11 residues. The sequence came from a human donor in good health, serving as a control. The V call is TRBV7-2, the J call TRBJ2-1; D not certain. Material for sequencing was sorted CD4+, CD8+, or CD8+CD57+ T cells (not recorded which) from PBMCs. CDR3 sequence reads: CASSLLNEQFF. CDR3 nucleotide sequence: TGTGCCAGCAGCTTATTGAATGAGCAGTTCTTC.